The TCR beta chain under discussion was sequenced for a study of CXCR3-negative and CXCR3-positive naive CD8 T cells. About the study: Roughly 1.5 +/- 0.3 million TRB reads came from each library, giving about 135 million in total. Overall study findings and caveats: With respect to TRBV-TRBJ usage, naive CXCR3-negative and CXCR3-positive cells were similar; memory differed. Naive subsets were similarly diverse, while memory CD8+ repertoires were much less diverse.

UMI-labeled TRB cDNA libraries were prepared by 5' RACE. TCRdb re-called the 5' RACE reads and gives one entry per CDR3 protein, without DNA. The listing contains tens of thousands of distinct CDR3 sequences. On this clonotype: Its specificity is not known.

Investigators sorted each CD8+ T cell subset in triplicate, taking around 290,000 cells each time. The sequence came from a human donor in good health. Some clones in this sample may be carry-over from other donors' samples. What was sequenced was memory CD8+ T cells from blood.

The chain's CDR3 is CASSLDIPETQYF. The chain is built from TRBV5-5 and TRBJ2-5. CDR3 length: 13 amino acids. Germline V gene lookup returns CDR1 SGHKS and CDR2 YYEKEE (reference sequence).